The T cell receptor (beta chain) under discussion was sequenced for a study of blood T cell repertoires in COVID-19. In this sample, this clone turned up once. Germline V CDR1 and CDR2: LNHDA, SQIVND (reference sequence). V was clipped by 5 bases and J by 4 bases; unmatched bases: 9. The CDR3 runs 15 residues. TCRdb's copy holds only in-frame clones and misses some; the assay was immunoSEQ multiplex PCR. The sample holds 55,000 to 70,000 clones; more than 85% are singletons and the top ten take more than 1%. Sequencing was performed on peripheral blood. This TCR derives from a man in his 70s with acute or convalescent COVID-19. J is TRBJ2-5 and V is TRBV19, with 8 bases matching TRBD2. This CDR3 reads CASSASGRGRETQYF. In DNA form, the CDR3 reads TGTGCCAGTAGTGCGAGCGGGAGAGGGCGAGAGACCCAGTACTTC.